This T cell receptor beta chain was recovered during a study of T-cell reconstitution after alpha-beta-depleted transplantation in children. Molecular barcoding with unique molecular identifiers was used for the TCRbeta library. Each CDR3 protein gets one entry after TCRdb re-called the PCR reads with MiXCR. The sample shows some 300,000 distinct CDR3 sequences, around a tenth of them seen only once. CDR3 size: 16 residues. The germline CDR1 and CDR2 sequences are MDHEN and SYDVKM. Unmatched junction bases numbered 8, after V lost 2 bases and J lost 7 bases. This clonotype was seen more than once but under ten times.

The starting material was PBMCs from the stem cell graft donor, obtained from the stem cell graft. This chain joins TRBV28 and TRBJ2-3; 11 bases line up with TRBD2. The receptor's source is a human donor who donated a stem cell graft to a child with acute lymphoblastic leukemia. CDR3 bases: TGTGCCAGCAGTTTAGATACTAGCGGGAGTTGGAATACGCAGTATTTT. Protein product: CASSLDTSGSWNTQYF.